The clone carrying this T cell receptor (beta chain) has more than one count but fewer than ten. The record originates from a study of response to subunit inactivated influenza vaccine. TCRdb reprocessed the RT-PCR reads via MiXCR and lists one record per CDR3 protein. The sample holds just over 300,000 distinct CDR3 sequences, around 20% seen once. This CDR3 region has 11 residues. V was clipped by 5 bases and J by 11 bases, with 10 bases between them. This TCR came from a man between 45 and 75 years old who received an inactivated influenza vaccine. This chain joins TRBV12-3 or TRBV12-4 and TRBJ1-5; D gene ambiguous. Source: PBMCs from blood, taken less than 22 months after vaccination. In nucleotides, the CDR3 is TGTGCCAGCAGTCTCACGGAGTCCCAGCATTTT. Its protein product is CASSLTESQHF.